This TCR beta chain originates from a study of blood T cell repertoires in COVID-19. TCRdb's table, derived via immunoSEQ multiplex PCR, lists solely in-frame clones and lacks some. The repertoire includes about 360,000 clones, about 89% of them detected once, and approximately 1.9% sits in the top ten. Membership in each cohort depended on participant-reported clinical history. The specimen was PBMCs or T cells enriched from blood (not recorded which). This sequence originates from a man between 35 and 55 years old in a cohort exposed to, infected with or recovered from COVID-19 (not recorded which).

The chain's CDR3 is CASSSGTQETQYF. In DNA form, the CDR3 reads TGTGCCAGTAGCTCCGGGACACAAGAGACCCAGTACTTC. The rearrangement links TRBV19 to TRBJ2-5; a weak D match, TRBD1 (6 bases). The germline V gene encodes CDR1 LNHDA and CDR2 SQIVND (reference sequence). V shed 6 bases and J shed 2 bases, with 10 bases lying between them. This CDR3 contains 13 residues.